The 25 T cell receptor beta chains listed next were all sequenced from one sample in a study of Graves' ophthalmopathy and Graves' hyperthyroidism. RNA transcripts served as template for amplifying TCR beta CDR3 sequences. The first round was an RT-PCR with HTBI primers, and the second round was a multiplex PCR. Each CDR3 protein is one row after TCRdb ran MiXCR on the multiplex PCR reads. In the table there are 600,000 to 950,000 distinct CDR3 sequences, around 40% of which are singletons. Sequencing input: peripheral blood. The receptors derive from an adult man with Graves' ophthalmopathy.

V is TRBV19 and J is TRBJ2-6; 7 bases fit TRBD1. The CDR3 runs 16 residues. Germline V gene lookup returns CDR1 LNHDA and CDR2 SQIVND (reference sequence). With 2 bases clipped from V and 4 bases from J, the junction kept 5 bases outside the gene matches. Written as DNA, the CDR3 is TGTGCCAGTAGTATAAGGGGACAGATGGGGGCCAACGTCCTGACTTTC. Its translation is CASSIRGQMGANVLTF.

Worth noting for this clonotype: A much larger clone differs from this one at a single base, so this may be a read error. The chain couples TRBV10-3 to TRBJ2-7; D is perhaps TRBD1 (5 bases). From germline, CDR1 is ENHRY and CDR2 SYGVKD. V was trimmed by 2 bases and J by 0 bases, leaving 11 bases between them. The CDR3 length is 15 residues. CDR3: CAISEGAGISYEQYF. The CDR3 DNA follows: TGTGCCATCAGTGAGGGGGCAGGGATCTCCTACGAGCAGTACTTC.

As for this clonotype: Sequence at one end of the junction differs from germline and may be a read error. CDR3 protein: CASSQEGIPGEQCF. For the CDR3, the DNA is TGTGCCAGCAGCCAAGAGGGGATCCCTGGGGAGCAGTGCTTC. The chain recombines TRBV24-1 with TRBJ2-7; D assignment may be TRBD1 or TRBD2 (5 bases each). The length of the CDR3 is 14 residues. CDR1 and CDR2 from the germline V gene are KGHDR and SFDVKD.

The chain has TRBV7-9 and TRBJ1-6; D is unresolved. Per the germline V gene, CDR1 is SEHNR and CDR2 is FQNEAQ (reference sequence). Trimming pared 5 bases from V and 10 bases from J, leaving 15 bases between. The CDR3 is made up of 14 amino acids. CDR3 nucleotides: TGTGCCAGCAGCCAAGGGTCAGTGGGGTCACCCCTCCACTTT. Its translation: CASSQGSVGSPLHF.

This rearrangement joins TRBV5-8 to TRBJ1-2; D is perhaps TRBD1 (6 bases). Germline values: CDR1 SGHTS, CDR2 YDEGEE. Trimming shortened V by 5 bases and J by 0 bases, and 14 bases separated the two germline ends. The CDR3 is made up of 15 amino acids. Here the CDR3 reads CASRQTGRANYGYTF. CDR3 nucleotides: TGTGCCAGCAGGCAGACAGGACGAGCTAACTATGGCTACACCTTC.

This clonotype has ten or more counts. The chain uses TRBV7-2 and TRBJ2-7; D not resolved. Trimming removed 0 bases from V and 1 base from J, with 10 bases in between. The germline gives CDR1 SGHTA, CDR2 FQGNSA. The CDR3 extends over 15 amino acids. CDR3 amino acids: CASSLAPSLSYEQYF. The CDR3, as DNA: TGTGCCAGCAGCTTAGCCCCCTCGCTATCCTACGAGCAGTACTTC.

The table lists this clonotype with many counts. The chain recombines TRBV2 with TRBJ1-2; D might be TRBD1 (5 bases). The CDR3 consists of 12 residues. The V and J ends lost 7 bases and 4 bases respectively, with 10 bases between them. Per germline, CDR1 SNHLY and CDR2 FYNNEI. The DNA of the CDR3 is TGTGCCAGCAATCCGGGGGGCTATGGCTACACCTTC. Amino acid sequence: CASNPGGYGYTF.

Remarks on this clonotype: Germline and junction disagree at one end, which may indicate a read error. The chain recombines TRBV11-2 with TRBJ2-5, with a tentative D call TRBD2 (6 bases). Germline loops: CDR1 SGHAT, CDR2 FQNNGV. CDR3 length: 18 residues. The CDR3 protein is CASSQDMIGGIREETQYF. The CDR3 nucleotides are TGCGCCAGCAGCCAAGATATGATAGGAGGGATCCGGGAAGAGACCCAGTACTTC.

Concerning this clonotype: A clone one base away is much larger, so this may be a read error. J is TRBJ1-5 and V is TRBV9, with D unresolved. The germline gives CDR1 SGDLS, CDR2 YYNGEE. This CDR3 is built from 14 residues. Trimming took off 0 bases at V and 11 bases at J, with 15 bases between the two ends. CDR3 in DNA: TGTGCCAGCAGCGTAGCTCCTTCTACGGGGTCCCAGCATTTT. It is translated as CASSVAPSTGSQHF.

V usage is TRBV5-1 and J usage is TRBJ2-2; 14 bases fit TRBD2. The CDR3 has 18 amino acids. In germline, CDR1 is SGHRS, CDR2 YFSETQ. V gave up 0 bases and J gave up 6 bases; unmatched junction bases: 7. The CDR3 nucleotides read TGCGCCAGCAGCTTGGTGGGACTAGCGGGAGTGTCGGCCGGGGAGCTGTTTTTT. Its protein is CASSLVGLAGVSAGELFF.

This clonotype was detected many times. DNA of the CDR3: TGTGCCAGCAGTGAATGGAGACAAGAGACCCAGTACTTC. Its protein is CASSEWRQETQYF. J is TRBJ2-5 and V is TRBV2; D not certain. The CDR3 spans 13 residues. CDR1 SNHLY and CDR2 FYNNEI come from the germline V gene. Trimming shortened V by 2 bases and J by 2 bases, and 6 bases separated the two germline ends.

This clonotype was counted only a few times. V and J are TRBV20-1 and TRBJ2-7, with unresolved D. V was shortened by 3 bases and J by 2 bases, with 8 bases between the two germline ends. The CDR3 runs 12 residues. Germline CDR1 and CDR2: DFQATT and SNEGSKA (reference sequence). In DNA form, the CDR3 reads TGCAGTGCTAGGGCCCCGCCCTACGAGCAGTACTTC. This gives the protein CSARAPPYEQYF.

This chain joins TRBV6-5 and TRBJ1-4; D uncertain. This CDR3 has 15 residues. Trimming removed 2 bases at V and 0 bases at J, with 7 bases between. In germline, CDR1 is MNHEY, CDR2 SVGAGI. In DNA form, the CDR3 reads TGTGCCAGCAGTTACCTACAGCCAACTAATGAAAAACTGTTTTTT. It yields the protein CASSYLQPTNEKLFF.

The chain carries TRBV4-3 and TRBJ1-5; 7 bases fit TRBD1. V lost 3 bases, J lost 0 bases, and 14 bases stayed unmatched. Per germline, CDR1 LGHNA and CDR2 YSLEER. CDR3 length: 19 amino acids. The CDR3 spells CASSHPQGGGPYSNQPQHF. DNA of the CDR3: TGCGCCAGCAGCCATCCCCAGGGGGGAGGTCCATATAGCAATCAGCCCCAGCATTTT.

The chain employs TRBV15 and TRBJ2-7, with unresolved D. Germline assignment: CDR1 LNHNV and CDR2 YYDKDF (reference sequence). The ends were cut back, 0 bases at V and 5 bases at J, with 5 bases in the middle. The CDR3 is 12 residues long. This CDR3 reads CATSRDRNEQYF. Here the CDR3 DNA reads TGTGCCACCAGCAGAGATCGCAACGAGCAGTACTTC. The whole variable domain, filled in from reference TRBV15 and TRBJ2-7, reads DAMVIQNPRYQVTQFGKPVTLSCSQTLNHNVMYWYQQKSSQAPKLLFHYYDKDFNNEADTPDNFQSRRPNTSFCFLDIRSPGLGDTAMYLCATSRDRNEQYFGPGTRLTVT.

This sequence joins TRBV2 and TRBJ1-1, with D hard to call. Germline V gene sequence: CDR1 SNHLY, CDR2 FYNNEI. Trimming left V 10 bases short and J 1 base short, with 10 bases between. The CDR3 covers 12 residues. CDR3 region: CATRAKNTEAFF. The CDR3 nucleotides are TGTGCCACCCGCGCGAAGAACACTGAAGCTTTCTTT.

As concerns this clonotype: Sequence at one end of the junction differs from germline and may be a read error. The chain is built from TRBV7-9 and TRBJ1-4; D is unclear. Germline loops: CDR1 SEHNR, CDR2 FQNEAQ (reference sequence). This CDR3 is built from 16 residues. In DNA, the CDR3 is TGCGCCAGCAGCCAAGATCGGGCGGGAGGAGGTGAAAAACTGTTTTTT. Translation gives CASSQDRAGGGEKLFF.

This clonotype was seen only a few times. This sequence joins TRBV7-9 and TRBJ1-5; perhaps TRBD1 as D (6 bases). The CDR3 runs 14 residues. Germline V CDR1 and CDR2: SEHNR, FQNEAQ (reference sequence). V lost 1 base and J lost 7, with 11 bases in between. The CDR3 loop reads CASSLGGAEQPQHF. The CDR3 bases are TGTGCCAGCAGCTTAGGGGGGGCGGAGCAGCCCCAGCATTTT.

The V gene is TRBV20-1, the J gene TRBJ1-6, with D perhaps TRBD1 (6 bases). From germline, CDR1 is DFQATT and CDR2 SNEGSKA (reference sequence). V gave up 3 bases and J gave up 6 bases, with 15 bases separating them. The CDR3 sequence is 15 residues long. The CDR3 loop is CSASGGWTVNSPLHF. The CDR3 region has the DNA TGCAGTGCTAGCGGGGGGTGGACAGTTAATTCACCCCTCCACTTT.

This chain uses TRBV15 with TRBJ1-5; D gene unclear. Trimming removed 0 bases at V and 7 bases at J, with 7 bases between. CDR1 is LNHNV, CDR2 YYDKDF, per germline (reference sequence). The length of the CDR3 is 13 residues. Here the CDR3 reads CATSRDKVQPQHF. In DNA, the CDR3 is TGTGCCACCAGCAGAGATAAGGTGCAGCCCCAGCATTTT. Using reference TRBV15 and TRBJ1-5 for the parts outside the CDR3, the full variable domain is DAMVIQNPRYQVTQFGKPVTLSCSQTLNHNVMYWYQQKSSQAPKLLFHYYDKDFNNEADTPDNFQSRRPNTSFCFLDIRSPGLGDTAMYLCATSRDKVQPQHFGDGTRLSIL.

This clonotype showed up many times. At one end the junction does not follow the germline gene, possibly because of a read error. The chain couples TRBV10-3 to TRBJ2-6; D call uncertain. The germline V gene has CDR1 ENHRY and CDR2 SYGVKD. This CDR3 is built from 15 residues. CDR3 in amino acids: CASSYLVSGANVLTF. CDR3 nucleotides: TGTGCCAGCAGTTACCTAGTCTCTGGGGCCAACGTCCTGACTTTC.

Comment on this clonotype: Because the CDR3's place on the DNA is in doubt, the DNA is left out and the CDR3 is given as listed by TCRdb. The rearrangement uses TRBV9 and TRBJ1-4; whether TRBD1, the table's D call, matches the DNA was not checked. A total of 16 residues make up the CDR3, ends included. Germline V gene data show CDR1 as SGDLS and CDR2 as YYNGEE. The CDR3 spells CASSFHRDRTIKNCFF.

Comment on this clonotype: This may come from a read error, since a much larger clone is one base off. The V gene is TRBV9, the J gene TRBJ2-2; D gene ambiguous. The CDR3 runs to 12 residues. Germline V lookup: CDR1 SGDLS, CDR2 YYNGEE. The CDR3 is CANSVVNGELFF. For the CDR3, the DNA is TGTGCCAACAGCGTAGTCAACGGGGAGCTGTTTTTT.

This clonotype has ten or more counts. This chain connects TRBV7-2 to TRBJ1-2; 8 nucleotides line up with TRBD1. CDR1 and CDR2 (germline): SGHTA, FQGNSA. There are 15 residues in the CDR3. V lost 5 bases and J lost 4; bases outside the gene matches: 9. CDR3 bases: TGTGCCAGCAGCGCCGACAGGGGCCATGGCTATGGCTACACCTTC. Translation: CASSADRGHGYGYTF.

This clonotype was found a few times. This chain connects TRBV20-1 to TRBJ2-5, with D perhaps TRBD2 (6 bases). V was pared by 0 bases and J by 5 bases, with 19 bases between. CDR1 and CDR2 from the germline V gene are DFQATT and SNEGSKA (reference sequence). CDR3 size: 16 residues. This CDR3 reads CSARDWGEEDWETQYF. The CDR3 bases are TGCAGTGCTAGAGATTGGGGGGAGGAGGACTGGGAGACCCAGTACTTC.